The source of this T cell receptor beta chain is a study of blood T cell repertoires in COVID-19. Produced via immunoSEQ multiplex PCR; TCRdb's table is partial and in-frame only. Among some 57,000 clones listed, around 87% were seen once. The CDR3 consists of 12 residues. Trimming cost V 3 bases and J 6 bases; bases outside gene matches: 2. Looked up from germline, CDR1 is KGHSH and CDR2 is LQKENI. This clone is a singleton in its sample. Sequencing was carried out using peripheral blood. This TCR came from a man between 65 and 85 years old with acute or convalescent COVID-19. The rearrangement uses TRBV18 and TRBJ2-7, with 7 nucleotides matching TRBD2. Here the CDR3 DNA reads TGTGCCAGCTCACCGGGGGGGGGCGAGCAGTACTTC. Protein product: CASSPGGGEQYF.